The TCR beta chain under discussion was sequenced for a study of T cell repertoires in cytomegalovirus infection. Study background: Public TCR beta signatures provided an indication of both CMV infection and a matching HLA type.

The V and J ends lost 4 bases and 4 bases respectively, with 25 bases between them. The CDR3 is 18 amino acids. CDR1 and CDR2 from the germline V gene are SEHNR and FQNEAQ (reference sequence). Study-wide points: HLA-C-restricted, CMV-specific TCR beta clonotypes were dominant ex vivo. There were carriers of CMV plus the relevant HLA, and cumulative public TCR beta family frequency identified them.

One entry per CDR3 protein results from TCRdb running MiXCR on the reads. The table has almost 500,000 distinct CDR3 sequences, around 10% seen once; the top ten hold roughly 10%. Many counts were recorded for this clonotype. Antigen: not known. J is TRBJ1-2 and V is TRBV7-9, with D unresolved. The sequenced sample was PBMCs. This clonotype was sampled from a human donor in good health (CMV status not recorded). Some clones in this sample may be carry-over from other donors' samples. CDR3 DNA sequence: TGTGCCAGCAGCTCCCAAGCACCCGCGATAGAGGGTAGCTATGGCTACACCTTC. Its translation: CASSSQAPAIEGSYGYTF.